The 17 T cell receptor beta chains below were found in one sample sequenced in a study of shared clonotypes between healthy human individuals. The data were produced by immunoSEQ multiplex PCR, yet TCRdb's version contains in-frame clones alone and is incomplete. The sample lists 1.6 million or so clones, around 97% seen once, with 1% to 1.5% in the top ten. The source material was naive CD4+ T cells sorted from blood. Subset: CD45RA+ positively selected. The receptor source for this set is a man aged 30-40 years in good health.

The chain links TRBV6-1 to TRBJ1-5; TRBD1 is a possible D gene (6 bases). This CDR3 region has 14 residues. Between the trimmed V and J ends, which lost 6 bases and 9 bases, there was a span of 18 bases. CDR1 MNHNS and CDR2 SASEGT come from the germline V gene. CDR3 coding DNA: TGTGCCAGCAGGGTGACCGGGGTCAGGGGGCCCCAGCATTTT. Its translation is CASRVTGVRGPQHF.

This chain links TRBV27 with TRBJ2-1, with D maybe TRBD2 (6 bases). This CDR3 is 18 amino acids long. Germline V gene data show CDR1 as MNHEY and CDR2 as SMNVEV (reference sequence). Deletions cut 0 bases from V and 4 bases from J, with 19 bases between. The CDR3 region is CASSLSPRVEGKYNEQFF. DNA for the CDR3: TGTGCCAGCAGTTTATCCCCCAGGGTGGAGGGGAAATACAATGAGCAGTTCTTC.

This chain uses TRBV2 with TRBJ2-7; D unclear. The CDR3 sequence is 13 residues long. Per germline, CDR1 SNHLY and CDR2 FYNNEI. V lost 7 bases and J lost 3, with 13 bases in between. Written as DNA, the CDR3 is TGTGCCAGCATATATGGGGAAGGCTACGAGCAGTACTTC. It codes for CASIYGEGYEQYF.

CDR3 in amino acids: CASSRTSGTDTQYF. The CDR3 DNA sequence: TGTGCCAGCAGCCGGACTAGCGGGACAGATACGCAGTATTTT. The gene calls are TRBV28 and TRBJ2-3; TRBD2 matches 11 bases. The germline CDR1 and CDR2 sequences are MDHEN and SYDVKM. V lost 6 bases to trimming and J lost 3 bases; unmatched junction nucleotides: 2. The CDR3 is made up of 14 amino acids.

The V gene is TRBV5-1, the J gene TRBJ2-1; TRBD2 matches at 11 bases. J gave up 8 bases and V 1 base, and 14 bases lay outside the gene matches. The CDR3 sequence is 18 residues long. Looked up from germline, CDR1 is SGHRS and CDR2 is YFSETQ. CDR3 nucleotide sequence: TGCGCCAGCAGCTTGTCCCCTCTTAGCGGGAGGGCCCGCGATGAGCAGTTCTTC. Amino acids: CASSLSPLSGRARDEQFF.

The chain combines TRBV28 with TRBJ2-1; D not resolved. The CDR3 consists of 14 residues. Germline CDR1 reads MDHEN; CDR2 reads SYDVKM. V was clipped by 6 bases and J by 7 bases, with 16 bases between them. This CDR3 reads CASRQDPAENEQFF. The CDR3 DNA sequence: TGTGCCAGCAGGCAGGACCCCGCCGAGAATGAGCAGTTCTTC.

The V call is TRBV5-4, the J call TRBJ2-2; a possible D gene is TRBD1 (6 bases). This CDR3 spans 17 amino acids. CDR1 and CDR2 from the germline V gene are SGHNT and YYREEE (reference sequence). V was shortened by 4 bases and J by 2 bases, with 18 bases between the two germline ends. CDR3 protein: CASSLENRASNTGELFF. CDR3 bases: TGTGCCAGCAGCCTCGAGAACAGGGCATCTAACACCGGGGAGCTGTTTTTT.

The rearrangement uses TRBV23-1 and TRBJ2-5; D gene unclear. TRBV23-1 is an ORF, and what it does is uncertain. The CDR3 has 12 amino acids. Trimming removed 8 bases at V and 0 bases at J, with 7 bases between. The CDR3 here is CASLEHQETQYF. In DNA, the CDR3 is TGCGCCAGCCTAGAACACCAAGAGACCCAGTACTTC.

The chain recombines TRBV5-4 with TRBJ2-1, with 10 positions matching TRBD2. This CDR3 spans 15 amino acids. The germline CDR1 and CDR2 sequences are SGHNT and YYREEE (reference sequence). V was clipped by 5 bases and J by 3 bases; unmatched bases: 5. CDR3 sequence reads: CASSPTSGIYNEQFF. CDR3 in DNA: TGTGCCAGCAGTCCCACTAGCGGGATCTACAATGAGCAGTTCTTC.

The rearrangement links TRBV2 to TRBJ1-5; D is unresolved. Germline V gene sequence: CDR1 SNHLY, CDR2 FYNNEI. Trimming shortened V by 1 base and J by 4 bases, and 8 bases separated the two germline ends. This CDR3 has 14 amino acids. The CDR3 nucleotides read TGTGCCAGCAGTGAAGGGTTTAGGAATCAGCCCCAGCATTTT. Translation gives CASSEGFRNQPQHF.

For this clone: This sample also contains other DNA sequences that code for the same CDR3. CDR3 protein: CASSPRDRGTDTQYF. CDR3 nucleotides: TGTGCCAGCTCACCCCGGGACAGGGGAACAGATACGCAGTATTTT. This chain uses TRBV18 with TRBJ2-3; TRBD1 matches at 10 bases. The V gene's germline CDR1 is KGHSH and CDR2 LQKENI. The CDR3 spans 15 residues. The V and J ends lost 3 bases and 3 bases, in that order; junction bases with no gene match: 3.

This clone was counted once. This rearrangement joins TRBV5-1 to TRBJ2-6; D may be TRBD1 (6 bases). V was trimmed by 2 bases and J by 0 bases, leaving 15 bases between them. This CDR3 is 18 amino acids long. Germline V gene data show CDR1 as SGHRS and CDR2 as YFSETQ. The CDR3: CASSFEKGTYSGANVLTF. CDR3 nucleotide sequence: TGCGCCAGCAGCTTTGAGAAAGGGACATACTCTGGGGCCAACGTCCTGACTTTC.

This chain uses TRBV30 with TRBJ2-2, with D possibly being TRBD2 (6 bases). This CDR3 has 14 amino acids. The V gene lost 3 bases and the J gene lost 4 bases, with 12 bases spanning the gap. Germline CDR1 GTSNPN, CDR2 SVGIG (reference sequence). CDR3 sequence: CAWSGTYLTGELFF. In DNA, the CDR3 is TGTGCCTGGAGCGGGACTTACCTCACCGGGGAGCTGTTTTTT.

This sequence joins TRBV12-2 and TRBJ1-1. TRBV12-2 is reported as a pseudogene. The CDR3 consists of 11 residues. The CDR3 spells CASRAGSLTLF. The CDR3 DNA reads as TGTGCAAGTCGCGCCGGGTCCCTTACCCTGTTT.

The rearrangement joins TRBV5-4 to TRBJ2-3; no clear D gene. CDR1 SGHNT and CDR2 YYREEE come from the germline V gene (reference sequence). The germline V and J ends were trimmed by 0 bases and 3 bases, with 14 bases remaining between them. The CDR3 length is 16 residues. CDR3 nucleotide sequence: TGTGCCAGCAGCTTGGATGGGCTAGGAAGTACAGATACGCAGTATTTT. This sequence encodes CASSLDGLGSTDTQYF. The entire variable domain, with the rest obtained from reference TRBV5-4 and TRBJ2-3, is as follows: ETGVTQSPTHLIKTRGQQVTLRCSSQSGHNTVSWYQQALGQGPQFIFQYYREEENGRGNFPPRFSGLQFPNYSSELNVNALELDDSALYLCASSLDGLGSTDTQYFGPGTRLTVL.

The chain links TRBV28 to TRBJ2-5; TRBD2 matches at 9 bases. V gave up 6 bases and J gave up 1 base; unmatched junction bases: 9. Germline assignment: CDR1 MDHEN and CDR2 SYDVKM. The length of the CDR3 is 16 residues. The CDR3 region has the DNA TGTGCCAGCAGCGGGGGGGCTAGCGGGACCCAAGAGACCCAGTACTTC. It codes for CASSGGASGTQETQYF.

In DNA form, the CDR3 reads TGTGCCAGCAGCTTAACGACAGGAGTGAACACTGAAGCTTTCTTT. Translated, it gives CASSLTTGVNTEAFF. V is TRBV7-2 and J is TRBJ1-1; tentatively, D is TRBD1 (6 bases). CDR1 and CDR2 from the germline V gene are SGHTA and FQGNSA. The V gene lost 2 bases and the J gene lost 0 bases, with 10 bases spanning the gap. This CDR3 is built from 15 residues.